In this sample, the clone carrying this TCR beta chain turned up a few times. The antigen remains undetermined. Germline values: CDR1 MNHEY, CDR2 SVGEGT. V dropped 10 bases and J dropped 4 bases, with 11 bases sitting between them. This CDR3 is built from 11 residues. The data belong to a study of T cells after yellow fever vaccination. Points from the study as a whole: Post-booster repertoires again held most primary-vaccination clones (about 95% CD4, roughly 88% CD8).

As TCR cDNA was made by 5'RACE template switching, a universal primer site and UMIs were added. Each CDR3 protein gets one entry after TCRdb re-called the 5' RACE reads with MiXCR. Among 450,000 to 550,000 distinct CDR3 sequences listed, around a fifth were seen once. Sequenced material: PBMCs, taken roughly 20 days after the first yellow fever vaccination. The sequence derives from a man aged 18 to 29 who received the YFV17D yellow fever vaccine. The chain couples TRBV6-2 or TRBV6-3 to TRBJ2-7; D is possibly TRBD2 (5 bases). CDR3 DNA: TGTGCCACAAACGCGGGTTACGAGCAGTACTTC. Protein: CATNAGYEQYF.